This T cell receptor (beta chain) originates from a study of cytomegalovirus exposure and HLA in healthy donors. Study results and limitations: The study labeled more than 150 TCR beta chains cytomegalovirus-associated. Most observed TCR sequences were rare, whereas some public TCRs were detected in many donors.

Concerning this clone: Its antigen is currently unknown.

CDR1 is SGHNT and CDR2 is YYREEE in the germline V gene (reference sequence). Trimming took 0 bases from V and 4 from J; bases not matched to a gene: 5. The CDR3 has 15 amino acids. Primers for the PCR totalled 60 Vbeta and 13 Jbeta. Libraries were prepared by immunoSEQ multiplex PCR; TCRdb keeps only in-frame clonotypes and omits some of them. Of some 200,000 clones listed, about 90% are singletons. The clonotype originates from a girl under two years old in good health and CMV-seronegative. V and J are TRBV5-4 and TRBJ1-2, with 8 bases lining up with TRBD1. Source material: PBMCs. The chain's CDR3 is CASSLETGALYGYTF. Here the CDR3 DNA reads TGTGCCAGCAGCTTGGAGACAGGGGCCCTCTATGGCTACACCTTC.